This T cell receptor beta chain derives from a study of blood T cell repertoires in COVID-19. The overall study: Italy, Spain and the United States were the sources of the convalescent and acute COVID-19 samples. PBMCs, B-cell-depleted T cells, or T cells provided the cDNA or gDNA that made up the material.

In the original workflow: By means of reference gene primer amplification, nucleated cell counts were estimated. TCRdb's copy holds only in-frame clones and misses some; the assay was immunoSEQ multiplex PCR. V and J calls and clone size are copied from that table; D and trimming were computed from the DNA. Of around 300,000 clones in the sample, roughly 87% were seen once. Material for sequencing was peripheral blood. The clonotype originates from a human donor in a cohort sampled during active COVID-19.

DNA of the CDR3: TGTGCCAGCCGAATCGGGCAGGGTTCCTACGAGCAGTACTTC. Its translation: CASRIGQGSYEQYF. J is TRBJ2-7 and V is TRBV28, with D possibly TRBD1 on 5 matching bases. This CDR3 is built from 14 residues. The germline V and J ends were trimmed by 8 bases and 1 base, with 15 bases remaining between them. Germline V gene lookup returns CDR1 MDHEN and CDR2 SYDVKM.